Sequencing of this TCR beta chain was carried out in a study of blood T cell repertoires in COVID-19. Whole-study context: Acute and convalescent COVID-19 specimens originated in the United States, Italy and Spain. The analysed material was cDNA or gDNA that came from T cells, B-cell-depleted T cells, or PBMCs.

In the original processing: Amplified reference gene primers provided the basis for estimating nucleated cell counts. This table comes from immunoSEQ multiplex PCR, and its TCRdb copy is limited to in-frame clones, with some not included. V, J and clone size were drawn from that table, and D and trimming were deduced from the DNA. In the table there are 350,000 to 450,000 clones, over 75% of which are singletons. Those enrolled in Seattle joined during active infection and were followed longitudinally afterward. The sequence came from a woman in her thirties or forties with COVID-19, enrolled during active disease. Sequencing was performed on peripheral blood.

DNA of the CDR3: TGTGCCAGCAGTTTTTCGCAGCGGGGGGGCATTTCCTCTGGAAACACCATATATTTT. Its protein product is CASSFSQRGGISSGNTIYF. This chain links TRBV28 with TRBJ1-3; possibly TRBD1 for D (6 bases). The CDR3 is 19 residues long. Trimming cost V 3 bases and J 0 bases, with 21 bases left between them. Germline CDR1 reads MDHEN; CDR2 reads SYDVKM.